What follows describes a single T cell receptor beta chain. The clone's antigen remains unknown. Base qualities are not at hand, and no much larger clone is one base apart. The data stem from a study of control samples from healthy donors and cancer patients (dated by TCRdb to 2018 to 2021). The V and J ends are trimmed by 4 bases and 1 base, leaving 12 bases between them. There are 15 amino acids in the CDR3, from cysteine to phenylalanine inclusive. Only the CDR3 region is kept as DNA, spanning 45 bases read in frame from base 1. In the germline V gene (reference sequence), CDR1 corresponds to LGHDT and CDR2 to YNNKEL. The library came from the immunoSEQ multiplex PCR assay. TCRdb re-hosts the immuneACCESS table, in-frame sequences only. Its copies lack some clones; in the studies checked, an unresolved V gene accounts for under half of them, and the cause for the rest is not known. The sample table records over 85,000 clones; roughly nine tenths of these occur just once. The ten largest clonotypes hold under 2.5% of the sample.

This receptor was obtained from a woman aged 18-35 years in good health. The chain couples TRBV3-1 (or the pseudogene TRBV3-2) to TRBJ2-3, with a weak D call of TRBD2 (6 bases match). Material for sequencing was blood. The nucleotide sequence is TGTGCCAGCAGCCTTATCGGAGGGGGCACAGATACGCAGTATTTT. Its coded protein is CASSLIGGGTDTQYF.